This T cell receptor beta chain was identified in a study of T-cell memory formation after mild COVID-19. Study results and caveats: Second-wave clones peaking on day 37 lacked confirmed SARS-CoV-2 specificity. For contracting clones, CD4+ ones sat mainly in CM and EM, CD8+ in EMRA.

Notes on this clonotype: What it binds is not known.

TCRdb re-analysed the 5' RACE reads in MiXCR, keeping a single row per CDR3 protein. The sample lists around 320,000 distinct CDR3 sequences; roughly a fifth were seen once. What was sequenced was PBMCs or a T cell subset sorted from them (not recorded which). The sequence derives from a man in his late teens or twenties who had mild COVID-19 (a few samples of this study predate the infection). Cell type and time point are not known.

The CDR3: CASSQGDSGANVLTF. CDR3 coding DNA: TGCGCCAGCAGCCAGGGGGATTCTGGGGCCAACGTCCTGACTTTC. The chain recombines TRBV4-3 with TRBJ2-6, with D possibly called TRBD1 or TRBD2 (5 bases each). The CDR3 spans 15 residues. Germline CDR1 reads LGHNA; CDR2 reads YSLEER. Trimming cost V 3 bases and J 1 base, with 7 bases left between them.